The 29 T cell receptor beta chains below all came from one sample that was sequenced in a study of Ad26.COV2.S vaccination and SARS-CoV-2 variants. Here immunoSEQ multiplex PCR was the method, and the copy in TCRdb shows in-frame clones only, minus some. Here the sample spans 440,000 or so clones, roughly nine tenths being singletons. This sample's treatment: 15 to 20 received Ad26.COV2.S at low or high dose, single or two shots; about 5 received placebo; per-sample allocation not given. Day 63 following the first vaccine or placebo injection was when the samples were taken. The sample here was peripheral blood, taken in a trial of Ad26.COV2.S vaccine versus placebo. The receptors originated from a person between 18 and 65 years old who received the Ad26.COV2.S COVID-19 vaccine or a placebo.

In nucleotides, the CDR3 is TGTGCCAGCAGTGGGGGCCCACGGGGAGAGACCCAGTACTTC. Translating it yields CASSGGPRGETQYF. The chain recombines TRBV2 with TRBJ2-5, with D possibly called TRBD1 or TRBD2 (5 bases each). Trimming removed 4 bases from V and 4 bases from J, with 13 bases in between. The length of the CDR3 is 14 residues. Germline assignment: CDR1 SNHLY and CDR2 FYNNEI.

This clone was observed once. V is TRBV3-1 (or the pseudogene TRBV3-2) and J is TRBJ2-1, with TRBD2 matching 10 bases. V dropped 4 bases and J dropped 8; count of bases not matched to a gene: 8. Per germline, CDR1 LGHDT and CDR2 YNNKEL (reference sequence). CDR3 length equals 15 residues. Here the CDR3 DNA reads TGTGCCAGCAGCCGCCCGGCTAGCGGGAGTGATGAGCAGTTCTTC. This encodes CASSRPASGSDEQFF.

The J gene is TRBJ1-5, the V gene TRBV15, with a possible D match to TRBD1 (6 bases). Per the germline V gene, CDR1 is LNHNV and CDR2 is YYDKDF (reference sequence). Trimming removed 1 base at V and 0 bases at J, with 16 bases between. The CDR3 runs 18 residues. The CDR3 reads CATSRGVARGYSNQPQHF. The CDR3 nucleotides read TGTGCCACCAGCAGAGGGGTCGCCAGGGGATATAGCAATCAGCCCCAGCATTTT.

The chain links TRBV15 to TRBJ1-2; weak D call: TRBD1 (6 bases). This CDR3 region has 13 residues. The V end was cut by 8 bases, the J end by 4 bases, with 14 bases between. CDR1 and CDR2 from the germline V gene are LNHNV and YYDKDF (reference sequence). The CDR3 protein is CATGSGAPYGYTF. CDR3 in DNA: TGTGCCACCGGGTCGGGGGCTCCCTATGGCTACACCTTC. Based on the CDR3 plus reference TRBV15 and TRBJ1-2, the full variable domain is DAMVIQNPRYQVTQFGKPVTLSCSQTLNHNVMYWYQQKSSQAPKLLFHYYDKDFNNEADTPDNFQSRRPNTSFCFLDIRSPGLGDTAMYLCATGSGAPYGYTFGSGTRLTVV.

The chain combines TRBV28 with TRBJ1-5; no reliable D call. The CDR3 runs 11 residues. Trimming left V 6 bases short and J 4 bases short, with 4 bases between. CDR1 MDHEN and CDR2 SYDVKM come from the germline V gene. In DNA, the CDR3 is TGTGCCAGCAGACATAATCAGCCCCAGCATTTT. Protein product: CASRHNQPQHF.

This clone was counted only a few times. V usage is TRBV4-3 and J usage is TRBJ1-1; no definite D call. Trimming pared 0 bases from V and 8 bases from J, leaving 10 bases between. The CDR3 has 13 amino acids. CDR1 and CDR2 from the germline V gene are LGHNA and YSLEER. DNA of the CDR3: TGCGCCAGCAGCCAAGATGAGGAAGGAGAAGCTTTCTTT. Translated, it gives CASSQDEEGEAFF.

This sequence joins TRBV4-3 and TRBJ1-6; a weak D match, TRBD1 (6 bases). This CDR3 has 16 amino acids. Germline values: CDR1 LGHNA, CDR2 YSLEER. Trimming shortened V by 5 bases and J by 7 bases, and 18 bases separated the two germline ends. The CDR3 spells CASSYNLAGGNSPLHF. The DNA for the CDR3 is TGCGCCAGCAGCTACAACTTGGCGGGGGGCAATTCACCCCTCCACTTT.

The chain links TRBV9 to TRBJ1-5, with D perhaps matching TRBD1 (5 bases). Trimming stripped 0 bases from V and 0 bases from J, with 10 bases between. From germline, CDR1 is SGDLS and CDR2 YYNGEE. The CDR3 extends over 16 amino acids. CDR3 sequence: CASSVGGGDSNQPQHF. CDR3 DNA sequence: TGTGCCAGCAGCGTAGGTGGAGGGGATAGCAATCAGCCCCAGCATTTT.

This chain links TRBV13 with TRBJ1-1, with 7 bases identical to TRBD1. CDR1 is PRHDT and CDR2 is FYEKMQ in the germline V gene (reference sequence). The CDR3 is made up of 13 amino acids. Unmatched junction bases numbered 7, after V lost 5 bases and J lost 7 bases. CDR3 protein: CASSLHRGLEAFF. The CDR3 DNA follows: TGTGCCAGCAGCCTTCACAGGGGCCTTGAAGCTTTCTTT. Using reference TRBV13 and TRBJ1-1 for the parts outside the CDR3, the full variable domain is AAGVIQSPRHLIKEKRETATLKCYPIPRHDTVYWYQQGPGQDPQFLISFYEKMQSDKGSIPDRFSAQQFSDYHSELNMSSLELGDSALYFCASSLHRGLEAFFGQGTRLTVV.

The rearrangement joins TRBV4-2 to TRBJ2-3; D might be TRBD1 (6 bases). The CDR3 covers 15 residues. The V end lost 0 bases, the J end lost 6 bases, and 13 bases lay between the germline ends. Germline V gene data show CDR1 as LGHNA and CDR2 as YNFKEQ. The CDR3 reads CASSQDGARGDTQYF. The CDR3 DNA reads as TGTGCCAGCAGCCAAGACGGAGCGAGGGGGGATACGCAGTATTTT.

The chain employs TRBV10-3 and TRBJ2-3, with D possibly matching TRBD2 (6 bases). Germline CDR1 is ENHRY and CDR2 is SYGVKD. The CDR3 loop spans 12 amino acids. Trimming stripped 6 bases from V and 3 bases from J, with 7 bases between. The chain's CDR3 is CAISGSTDTQYF. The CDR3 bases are TGTGCCATCAGCGGGAGTACAGATACGCAGTATTTT.

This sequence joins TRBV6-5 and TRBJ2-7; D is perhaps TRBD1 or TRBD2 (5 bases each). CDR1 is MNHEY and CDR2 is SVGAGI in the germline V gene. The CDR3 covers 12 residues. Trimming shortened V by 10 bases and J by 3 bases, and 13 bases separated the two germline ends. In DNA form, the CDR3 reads TGTGCCACGAGGGCGAGGGGCTACGAGCAGTACTTC. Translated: CATRARGYEQYF.

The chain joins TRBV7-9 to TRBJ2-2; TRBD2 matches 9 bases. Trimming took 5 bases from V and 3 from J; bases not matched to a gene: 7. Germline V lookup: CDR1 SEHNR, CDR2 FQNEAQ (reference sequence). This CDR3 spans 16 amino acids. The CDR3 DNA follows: TGTGCCAGCAGCCCAGCGGCGGGAGGGTACACCGGGGAGCTGTTTTTT. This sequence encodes CASSPAAGGYTGELFF. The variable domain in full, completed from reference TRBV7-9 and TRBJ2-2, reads DTGVSQNPRHKITKRGQNVTFRCDPISEHNRLYWYRQTLGQGPEFLTYFQNEAQLEKSRLLSDRFSAERPKGSFSTLEIQRTEQGDSAMYLCASSPAAGGYTGELFFGEGSRLTVL.

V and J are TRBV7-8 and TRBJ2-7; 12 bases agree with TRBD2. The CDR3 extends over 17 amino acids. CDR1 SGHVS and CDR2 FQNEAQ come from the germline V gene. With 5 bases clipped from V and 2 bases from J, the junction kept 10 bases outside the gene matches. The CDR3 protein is CASSPRLAGVAPYEQYF. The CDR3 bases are TGTGCCAGCAGCCCAAGACTAGCGGGAGTCGCACCCTACGAGCAGTACTTC. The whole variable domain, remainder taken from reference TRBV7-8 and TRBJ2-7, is GAGVSQSPRYKVAKRGQDVALRCDPISGHVSLFWYQQALGQGPEFLTYFQNEAQLDKSGLPSDRFFAERPEGSVSTLKIQRTQQEDSAVYLCASSPRLAGVAPYEQYFGPGTRLTVT.

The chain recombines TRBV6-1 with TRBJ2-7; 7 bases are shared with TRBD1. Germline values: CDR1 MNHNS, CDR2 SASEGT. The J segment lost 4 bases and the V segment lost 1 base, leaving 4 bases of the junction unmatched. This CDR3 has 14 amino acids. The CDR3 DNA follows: TGTGCCAGCAGTGAAGTGGGCAGGGGGTACGAGCAGTACTTC. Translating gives CASSEVGRGYEQYF.

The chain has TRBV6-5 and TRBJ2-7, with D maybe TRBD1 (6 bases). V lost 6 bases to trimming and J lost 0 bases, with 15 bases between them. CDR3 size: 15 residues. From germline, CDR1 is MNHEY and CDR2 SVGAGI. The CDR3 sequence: CASRPGTLYSYEQYF. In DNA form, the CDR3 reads TGTGCCAGCAGACCCGGGACACTTTACTCCTACGAGCAGTACTTC.

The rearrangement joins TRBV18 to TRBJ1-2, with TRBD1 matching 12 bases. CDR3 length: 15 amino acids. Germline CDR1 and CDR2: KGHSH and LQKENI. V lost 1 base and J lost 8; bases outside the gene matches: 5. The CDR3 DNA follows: TGTGCCAGCTCACCACGGGGGACAGGGGGCTTCGGCTACACCTTC. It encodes CASSPRGTGGFGYTF.

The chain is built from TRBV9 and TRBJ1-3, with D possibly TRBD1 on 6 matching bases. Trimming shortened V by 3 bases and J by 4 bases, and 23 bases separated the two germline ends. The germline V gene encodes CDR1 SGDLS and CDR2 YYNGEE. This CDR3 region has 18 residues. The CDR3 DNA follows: TGTGCCAGCAGCGGCGCCGGGACACTCTTCGGCTTCGGAAACACCATATATTTT. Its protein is CASSGAGTLFGFGNTIYF. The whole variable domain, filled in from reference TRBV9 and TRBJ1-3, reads DSGVTQTPKHLITATGQRVTLRCSPRSGDLSVYWYQQSLDQGLQFLIQYYNGEERAKGNILERFSAQQFPDLHSELNLSSLELGDSALYFCASSGAGTLFGFGNTIYFGEGSWLTVV.

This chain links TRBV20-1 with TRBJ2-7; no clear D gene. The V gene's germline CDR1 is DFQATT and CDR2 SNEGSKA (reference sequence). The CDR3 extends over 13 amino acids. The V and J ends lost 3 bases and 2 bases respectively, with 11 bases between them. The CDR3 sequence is CSASSEAPYEQYF. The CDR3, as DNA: TGCAGTGCTAGTTCTGAGGCCCCCTACGAGCAGTACTTC.

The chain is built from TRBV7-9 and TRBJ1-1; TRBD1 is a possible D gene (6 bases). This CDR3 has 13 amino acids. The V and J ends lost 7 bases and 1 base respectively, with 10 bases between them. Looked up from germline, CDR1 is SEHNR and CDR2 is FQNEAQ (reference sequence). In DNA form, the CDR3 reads TGTGCCAGCACCAGGACAGCGAACACTGAAGCTTTCTTT. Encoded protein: CASTRTANTEAFF.

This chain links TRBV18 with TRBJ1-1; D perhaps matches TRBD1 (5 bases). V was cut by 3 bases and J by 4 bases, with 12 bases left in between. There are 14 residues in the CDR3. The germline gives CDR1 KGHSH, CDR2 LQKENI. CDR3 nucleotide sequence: TGTGCCAGCTCACCGGGAGGTCAGGGCACTGAAGCTTTCTTT. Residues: CASSPGGQGTEAFF.

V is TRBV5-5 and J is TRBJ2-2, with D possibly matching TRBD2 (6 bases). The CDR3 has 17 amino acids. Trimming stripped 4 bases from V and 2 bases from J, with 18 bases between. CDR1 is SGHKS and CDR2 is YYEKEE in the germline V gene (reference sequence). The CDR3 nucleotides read TGTGCCAGCAGCCCTCAAGCCCGGGACTTAAACACCGGGGAGCTGTTTTTT. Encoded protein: CASSPQARDLNTGELFF.

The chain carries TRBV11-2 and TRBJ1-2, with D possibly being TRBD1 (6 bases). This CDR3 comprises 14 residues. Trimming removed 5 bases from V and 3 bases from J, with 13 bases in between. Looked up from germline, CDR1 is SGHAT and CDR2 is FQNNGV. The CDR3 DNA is TGTGCCAGCAGCACGCCCAGGGGCGACTATGGCTACACCTTC. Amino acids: CASSTPRGDYGYTF.

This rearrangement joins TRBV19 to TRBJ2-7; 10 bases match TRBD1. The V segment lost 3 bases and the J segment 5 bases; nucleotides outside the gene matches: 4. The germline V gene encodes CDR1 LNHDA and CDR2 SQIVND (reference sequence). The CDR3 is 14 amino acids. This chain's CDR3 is CASSMGQGSHEQYF. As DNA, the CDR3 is TGTGCCAGTAGTATGGGACAGGGGTCCCACGAGCAGTACTTC.

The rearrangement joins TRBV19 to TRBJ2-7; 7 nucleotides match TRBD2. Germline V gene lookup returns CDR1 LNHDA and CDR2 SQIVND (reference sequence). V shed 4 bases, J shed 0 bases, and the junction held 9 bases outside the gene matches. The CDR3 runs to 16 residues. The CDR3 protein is CASSTSSGWSSYEQYF. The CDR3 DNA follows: TGTGCCAGTAGTACGTCTAGCGGATGGAGCTCCTACGAGCAGTACTTC.

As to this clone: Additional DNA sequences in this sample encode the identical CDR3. The CDR3 coding sequence is TGTGCCTGGACCCCTTACACTGAAGCTTTCTTT. It is translated as CAWTPYTEAFF. The chain couples TRBV30 to TRBJ1-1; D gene unclear. Per germline, CDR1 GTSNPN and CDR2 SVGIG (reference sequence). Trimming shortened V by 4 bases and J by 3 bases, and 6 bases separated the two germline ends. This CDR3 has 11 residues.

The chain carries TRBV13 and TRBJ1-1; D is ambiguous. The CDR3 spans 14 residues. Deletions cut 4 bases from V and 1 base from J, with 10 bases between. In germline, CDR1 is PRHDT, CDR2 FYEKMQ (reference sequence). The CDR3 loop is CASSSFDGNTEAFF. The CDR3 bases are TGTGCCAGCAGCTCATTTGACGGGAACACTGAAGCTTTCTTT.

This CDR3 reads CASSRAGEAGNSPLHF. In DNA form, the CDR3 reads TGTGCCAGCTCACGAGCAGGGGAGGCCGGGAATTCACCCCTCCACTTT. This chain joins TRBV18 and TRBJ1-6, with D possibly TRBD1 on 6 matching bases. Germline lookup yields CDR1 KGHSH and CDR2 LQKENI. V lost 4 bases and J lost 7, with 17 bases in between. There are 16 residues in the CDR3.

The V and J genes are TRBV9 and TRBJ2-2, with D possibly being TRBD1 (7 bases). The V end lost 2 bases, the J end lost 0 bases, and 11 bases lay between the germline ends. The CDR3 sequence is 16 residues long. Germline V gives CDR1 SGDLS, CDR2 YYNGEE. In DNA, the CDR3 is TGTGCCAGCAGCGTTTCAGGGGGGCCGAACACCGGGGAGCTGTTTTTT. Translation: CASSVSGGPNTGELFF.